The 28 T cell receptor beta chains presented below share a single source sample, sequenced in a study of T cell responses to AZD1222 COVID-19 vaccine. Produced via immunoSEQ multiplex PCR; TCRdb's table is partial and in-frame only. In all, the sample yields under 150,000 clones. The sequenced sample consisted of peripheral blood. The receptors shown here come from an adult in good health.

V usage is TRBV30 and J usage is TRBJ1-1; D perhaps matches TRBD1 (5 bases). V was trimmed by 2 bases and J by 7 bases, leaving 11 bases between them. Germline lookup yields CDR1 GTSNPN and CDR2 SVGIG (reference sequence). This CDR3 has 12 amino acids. CDR3: CAWSRGSGEAFF. CDR3 DNA: TGTGCCTGGAGTCGGGGCAGCGGTGAAGCTTTCTTT.

The chain recombines TRBV18 with TRBJ2-3; D tentatively reads TRBD1 or TRBD2 (6 bases each). CDR1 is KGHSH and CDR2 is LQKENI in the germline V gene. Trimming shortened V by 2 bases and J by 1 base, and 10 bases separated the two germline ends. The length of the CDR3 is 15 residues. Written as DNA, the CDR3 is TGTGCCAGCTCACCAAGGGGGGCGGGCACAGATACGCAGTATTTT. Amino acid sequence: CASSPRGAGTDTQYF.

The chain employs TRBV6-1 and TRBJ2-3; a possible D gene is TRBD1 (6 bases). CDR1 and CDR2 from the germline V gene are MNHNS and SASEGT. The V gene lost 3 bases and the J gene lost 4 bases, with 11 bases spanning the gap. The CDR3 extends over 14 amino acids. The CDR3 here is CASSDRGGADTQYF. CDR3 nucleotide sequence: TGTGCCAGCAGTGACAGGGGTGGCGCAGATACGCAGTATTTT.

The gene calls are TRBV19 and TRBJ1-1, with D maybe TRBD1 (5 bases). Between the trimmed V and J ends, which lost 8 bases and 10 bases, there was a span of 11 bases. The germline V gene has CDR1 LNHDA and CDR2 SQIVND (reference sequence). The CDR3 totals 10 residues. CDR3 protein: CASRGGGAFF. The CDR3 nucleotides are TGTGCCAGTCGGGGGGGAGGAGCTTTCTTT. Filled out from reference TRBV19 and TRBJ1-1, the complete variable domain reads DGGITQSPKYLFRKEGQNVTLSCEQNLNHDAMYWYRQDPGQGLRLIYYSQIVNDFQKGDIAEGYSVSREKKESFPLTVTSAQKNPTAFYLCASRGGGAFFGQGTRLTVV.

This chain connects TRBV19 to TRBJ2-2, with D possibly TRBD2 on 5 matching bases. This CDR3 region has 13 residues. In germline, CDR1 is LNHDA, CDR2 SQIVND (reference sequence). V lost 1 base to trimming and J lost 7 bases, with 7 bases between them. The CDR3 DNA sequence: TGTGCCAGTAGTATAGTTGCGGGCGGGGAGCTGTTTTTT. Residues: CASSIVAGGELFF.

This chain joins TRBV2 and TRBJ2-7; 8 bases align to TRBD1. Germline trimming cut 8 bases from V and 2 bases from J; bases unmatched to any gene: 14. The length of the CDR3 is 16 residues. CDR1 is SNHLY and CDR2 is FYNNEI in the germline V gene. The CDR3 sequence is CASSGRRGLVTYEQYF. As DNA, the CDR3 is TGTGCCAGCTCAGGACGCAGGGGGCTAGTAACCTACGAGCAGTACTTC. Looking up the rest from reference TRBV2 and TRBJ2-7 gives the full variable domain: EPEVTQTPSHQVTQMGQEVILRCVPISNHLYFYWYRQILGQKVEFLVSFYNNEISEKSEIFDDQFSVERPDGSNFTLKIRSTKLEDSAMYFCASSGRRGLVTYEQYFGPGTRLTVT.

In DNA form, the CDR3 reads TGTGCCAGCAGCTTGCTCATAGGGGGCGAGCAGTACTTC. This sequence encodes CASSLLIGGEQYF. The chain carries TRBV5-5 and TRBJ2-7; a possible D gene is TRBD1 (6 bases). Trimming pared 1 base from V and 6 bases from J, leaving 11 bases between. The CDR3 spans 13 residues. The germline gives CDR1 SGHKS, CDR2 YYEKEE (reference sequence).

The genes are TRBV19 and TRBJ1-4, with TRBD1 matching over 10 bases. Germline-derived CDR1 and CDR2 are LNHDA and SQIVND (reference sequence). V was clipped by 5 bases and J by 1 base; unmatched bases: 7. The CDR3 is 17 amino acids. The chain's CDR3 is CASSVRGQGKTNEKLFF. CDR3 DNA: TGTGCCAGTAGTGTCCGGGGACAGGGGAAAACTAATGAAAAACTGTTTTTT.

The V gene is TRBV6-5, the J gene TRBJ1-5; the D is unclear. CDR1 is MNHEY and CDR2 is SVGAGI in the germline V gene. V was shortened by 5 bases and J by 9 bases, with 20 bases between the two germline ends. This CDR3 region has 15 residues. The CDR3 region is CASSRGPTMGSPQHF. In nucleotides, the CDR3 is TGTGCCAGCAGTAGAGGACCCACCATGGGATCGCCCCAGCATTTT.

This sequence joins TRBV7-7 and TRBJ2-1; 8 positions match TRBD2. Germline V gene sequence: CDR1 SSHAT, CDR2 FNYEAQ (reference sequence). This CDR3 contains 14 residues. Germline trimming cut 0 bases from V and 9 bases from J; bases unmatched to any gene: 4. CDR3: CASSLATGGSEQFF. CDR3 sequence (DNA): TGTGCCAGCAGCTTAGCGACGGGGGGGAGTGAGCAGTTCTTC.

The chain uses TRBV4-3 and TRBJ1-1, with no clear D. Germline values: CDR1 LGHNA, CDR2 YSLEER. V lost 0 bases and J 4 bases, leaving 12 bases between the germline ends. This CDR3 spans 15 amino acids. In DNA form, the CDR3 reads TGCGCCAGCAGCCAAGATTATCCAAGGATCACTGAAGCTTTCTTT. It is translated as CASSQDYPRITEAFF.

This chain connects TRBV7-2 to TRBJ2-7; 8 bases line up with TRBD1. Germline CDR1 is SGHTA and CDR2 is FQGNSA. CDR3 size: 15 residues. Trimming cost V 8 bases and J 7 bases; bases outside gene matches: 16. The CDR3 DNA follows: TGTGCCAGCGGTTCAAAGGACAGGGTCCTTCGGGAGCAGTACTTC. It is translated as CASGSKDRVLREQYF.

V gene TRBV9 combines with J gene TRBJ2-1; tentative D call: TRBD1 (5 bases). Germline V gene data show CDR1 as SGDLS and CDR2 as YYNGEE. The CDR3 runs 13 residues. The V and J ends lost 4 bases and 8 bases respectively, with 13 bases between them. The CDR3 DNA is TGTGCCAGCAGCCCTCCAGGGTTCGATGAGCAGTTCTTC. Translated: CASSPPGFDEQFF.

The chain joins TRBV7-9 to TRBJ2-2, with D maybe TRBD1 (5 bases). Germline V CDR1 and CDR2: SEHNR, FQNEAQ (reference sequence). The ends were cut back, 7 bases at V and 3 bases at J, with 12 bases in the middle. The length of the CDR3 is 14 residues. CDR3 bases: TGTGCCAGCATGGAACCAGGGTACACCGGGGAGCTGTTTTTT. Amino acids: CASMEPGYTGELFF. Combining the CDR3 with reference TRBV7-9 and TRBJ2-2 gives the whole variable domain DTGVSQNPRHKITKRGQNVTFRCDPISEHNRLYWYRQTLGQGPEFLTYFQNEAQLEKSRLLSDRFSAERPKGSFSTLEIQRTEQGDSAMYLCASMEPGYTGELFFGEGSRLTVL.

This chain joins TRBV3-1 (or the pseudogene TRBV3-2) and TRBJ2-3; tentative D call: TRBD2 (6 bases). The CDR3 has 17 amino acids. CDR1 is LGHDT and CDR2 is YNNKEL in the germline V gene (reference sequence). The ends were cut back, 2 bases at V and 0 bases at J, with 15 bases in the middle. CDR3 sequence: CASSQTVPGTSTDTQYF. The CDR3 DNA reads as TGTGCCAGCAGCCAAACGGTGCCGGGGACTAGCACAGATACGCAGTATTTT.

The chain has TRBV18 and TRBJ1-5; no clear D gene. Per the germline V gene, CDR1 is KGHSH and CDR2 is LQKENI. CDR3 length: 15 amino acids. V was shortened by 3 bases and J by 0 bases, with 9 bases between the two germline ends. DNA for the CDR3: TGTGCCAGCTCACCTACTGGGTATAGCAATCAGCCCCAGCATTTT. It codes for CASSPTGYSNQPQHF.

Measured by frequency, this clone is medium-sized. The chain couples TRBV12-5 to TRBJ1-1; no firm D call. This CDR3 has 12 amino acids. Trimming cost V 1 base and J 1 base, with 1 base left between them. Germline CDR1 reads LGHNT; CDR2 reads FRNRAP. The CDR3 region is CASGLENTEAFF. CDR3 bases: TGTGCTAGTGGTTTGGAGAACACTGAAGCTTTCTTT.

The chain is built from TRBV2 and TRBJ1-2; D is unresolved. This CDR3 contains 15 residues. The V end was cut by 3 bases, the J end by 4 bases, with 15 bases between. Looked up from germline, CDR1 is SNHLY and CDR2 is FYNNEI. Here the CDR3 DNA reads TGTGCCAGCAGTGAGGTCGGCGTAGGCCCCTATGGCTACACCTTC. Encoded protein: CASSEVGVGPYGYTF.

This chain links TRBV5-1 with TRBJ2-5; 7 bases align to TRBD1. Per the germline V gene, CDR1 is SGHRS and CDR2 is YFSETQ. CDR3 size: 15 residues. Unmatched junction bases numbered 15, after V lost 5 bases and J lost 8 bases. The CDR3 DNA follows: TGCGCCAGCAGTTTCGAGGGGTCCTCAGGGGGAACCCAGTACTTC. Amino acids: CASSFEGSSGGTQYF.

The chain joins TRBV24-1 to TRBJ2-1; 9 bases map to TRBD2. CDR1 is KGHDR, CDR2 SFDVKD, per germline. The CDR3 loop spans 16 amino acids. With V trimmed by 5 bases and J by 8 bases, 12 bases remained unmatched. The CDR3 nucleotides are TGTGCCACCAGTGCCTTGGGGCGGGGGGGCCAAGATGAGCAGTTCTTC. Translation gives CATSALGRGGQDEQFF.

This rearrangement joins TRBV7-9 to TRBJ1-2; the match to TRBD1 covers 7 bases. Trimming removed 5 bases from V and 2 bases from J; junction bases left unmatched: 5. The V gene's germline CDR1 is SEHNR and CDR2 FQNEAQ (reference sequence). This CDR3 has 14 amino acids. CDR3 residues: CASSPRTGNYGYTF. Written as DNA, the CDR3 is TGTGCCAGCAGCCCTAGGACAGGAAACTATGGCTACACCTTC.

CDR3 bases: TGTGCCAGCAGCCGGCGCGGGGGCGGACCCAATGAGCAGTTCTTC. Its translation: CASSRRGGGPNEQFF. The chain links TRBV7-3 to TRBJ2-1; the D gene is possibly TRBD2 (7 bases). The CDR3 contains 15 residues. V was clipped by 5 bases and J by 6 bases, with 17 bases between them. From germline, CDR1 is SGHTA and CDR2 FQGTGA. Supplemented by reference TRBV7-3 and TRBJ2-1, the full variable domain reads GAGVSQTPSNKVTEKGKYVELRCDPISGHTALYWYRQSLGQGPEFLIYFQGTGAADDSGLPNDRFFAVRPEGSVSTLKIQRTERGDSAVYLCASSRRGGGPNEQFFGPGTRLTVL.

The gene calls are TRBV27 and TRBJ1-5; 9 positions agree with TRBD1. The CDR3 is 14 residues long. The germline CDR1 and CDR2 sequences are MNHEY and SMNVEV (reference sequence). V lost 6 bases to trimming and J lost 7 bases; unmatched junction nucleotides: 7. The CDR3 DNA is TGTGCCAGCAGCAAACAGGGGGCTGGACAGCCCCAGCATTTT. This gives the protein CASSKQGAGQPQHF.

V usage is TRBV7-2 and J usage is TRBJ1-2; 8 nucleotides agree with TRBD1. This CDR3 has 16 residues. Germline CDR1 SGHTA, CDR2 FQGNSA. V lost 1 base to trimming and J lost 6 bases; unmatched junction nucleotides: 10. The CDR3 protein is CASSLDSQGGVNGYTF. Written as DNA, the CDR3 is TGTGCCAGCAGCTTAGACTCACAGGGGGGGGTGAATGGCTACACCTTC.

The chain has TRBV6-5 and TRBJ1-3, with 9 bases identical to TRBD1. V trimming: 6 bases; J trimming: 0 bases; junction bases outside the gene matches: 3. The CDR3 runs 15 residues. The V gene's germline CDR1 is MNHEY and CDR2 SVGAGI. The chain's CDR3 is CASRRQGDSGNTIYF. The CDR3 nucleotides are TGTGCCAGCAGGCGACAGGGGGACTCTGGAAACACCATATATTTT.

V is TRBV28 and J is TRBJ1-1; TRBD1 is a possible D gene (5 bases). The germline V and J ends were trimmed by 1 base and 0 bases, with 12 bases remaining between them. CDR1 and CDR2 from the germline V gene are MDHEN and SYDVKM. There are 16 residues in the CDR3. CDR3 loop: CASSLLGGGVNTEAFF. The CDR3 DNA reads TGTGCCAGCAGTTTATTGGGGGGTGGTGTGAACACTGAAGCTTTCTTT.

V is TRBV7-9 and J is TRBJ2-2; D is unclear. This CDR3 is 12 amino acids long. Germline CDR1 and CDR2: SEHNR and FQNEAQ (reference sequence). Trimming took off 5 bases at V and 0 bases at J, with 1 base between the two ends. As DNA, the CDR3 is TGTGCCAGCAGCGCGAACACCGGGGAGCTGTTTTTT. Its protein is CASSANTGELFF.

The chain carries TRBV4-2 and TRBJ1-5; D is unresolved. CDR3 length: 18 residues. CDR1 is LGHNA, CDR2 YNFKEQ, per germline. Trimming removed 3 bases from V and 2 bases from J, with 20 bases in between. Written as DNA, the CDR3 is TGTGCCAGCAGCCAGGGTGGGCCTTCTAGGGTGGGCAATCAGCCCCAGCATTTT. Amino acid sequence: CASSQGGPSRVGNQPQHF.